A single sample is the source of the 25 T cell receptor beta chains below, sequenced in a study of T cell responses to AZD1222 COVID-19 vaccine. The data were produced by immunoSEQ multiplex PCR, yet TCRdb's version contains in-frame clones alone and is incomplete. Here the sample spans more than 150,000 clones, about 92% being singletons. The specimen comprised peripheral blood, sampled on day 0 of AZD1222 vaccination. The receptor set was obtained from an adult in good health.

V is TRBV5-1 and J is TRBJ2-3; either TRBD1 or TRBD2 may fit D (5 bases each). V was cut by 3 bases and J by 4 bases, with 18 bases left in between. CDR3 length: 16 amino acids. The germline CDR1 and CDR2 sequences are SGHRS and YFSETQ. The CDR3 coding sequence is TGCGCCAGCAGCTCAGGGACCGCCTTATACCCAGATACGCAGTATTTT. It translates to CASSSGTALYPDTQYF.

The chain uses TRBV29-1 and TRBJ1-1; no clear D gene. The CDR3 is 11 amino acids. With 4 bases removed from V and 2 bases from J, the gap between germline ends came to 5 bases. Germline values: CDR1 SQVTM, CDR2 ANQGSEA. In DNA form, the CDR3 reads TGCAGCGTTGGCATCAACACTGAAGCTTTCTTT. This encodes CSVGINTEAFF.

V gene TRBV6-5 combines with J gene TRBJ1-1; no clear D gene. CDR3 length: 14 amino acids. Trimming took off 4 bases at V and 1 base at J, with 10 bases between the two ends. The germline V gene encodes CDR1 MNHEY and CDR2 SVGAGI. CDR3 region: CASSSMLENTEAFF. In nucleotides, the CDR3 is TGTGCCAGCAGTTCCATGTTGGAGAACACTGAAGCTTTCTTT.

The CDR3 bases are TGTGCCAGCAGCTTATCTCAAGTGGGAGTCGGCTACAATGAGCAGTTCTTC. Translation gives CASSLSQVGVGYNEQFF. V is TRBV11-2 and J is TRBJ2-1, with a tentative D call TRBD2 (5 bases). The CDR3 contains 17 residues. V was clipped by 2 bases and J by 3 bases, with 17 bases between them. Germline V gene data show CDR1 as SGHAT and CDR2 as FQNNGV. Based on the CDR3 plus reference TRBV11-2 and TRBJ2-1, the full variable domain is EAGVAQSPRYKIIEKRQSVAFWCNPISGHATLYWYQQILGQGPKLLIQFQNNGVVDDSQLPKDRFSAERLKGVDSTLKIQPAKLEDSAVYLCASSLSQVGVGYNEQFFGPGTRLTVL.

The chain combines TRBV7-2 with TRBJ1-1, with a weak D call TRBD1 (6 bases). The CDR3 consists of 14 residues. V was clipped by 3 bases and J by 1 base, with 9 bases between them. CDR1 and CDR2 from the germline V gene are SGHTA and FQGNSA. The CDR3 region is CASSFGQTNTEAFF. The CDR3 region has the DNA TGTGCCAGCAGCTTCGGACAGACGAACACTGAAGCTTTCTTT.

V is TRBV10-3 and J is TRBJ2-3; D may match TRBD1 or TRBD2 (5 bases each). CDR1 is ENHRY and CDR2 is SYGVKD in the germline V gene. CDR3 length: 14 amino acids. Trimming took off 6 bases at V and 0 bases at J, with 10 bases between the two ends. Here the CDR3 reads CAIRPGRSTDTQYF. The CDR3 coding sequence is TGTGCCATCAGACCGGGACGAAGCACAGATACGCAGTATTTT.

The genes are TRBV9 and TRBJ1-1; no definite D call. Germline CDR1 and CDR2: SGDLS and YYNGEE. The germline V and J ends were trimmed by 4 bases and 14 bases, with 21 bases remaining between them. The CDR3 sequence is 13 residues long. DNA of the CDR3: TGTGCCAGCAGCCCCCGGGGAGGGCCGAGGGTATTCTTT. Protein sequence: CASSPRGGPRVFF.

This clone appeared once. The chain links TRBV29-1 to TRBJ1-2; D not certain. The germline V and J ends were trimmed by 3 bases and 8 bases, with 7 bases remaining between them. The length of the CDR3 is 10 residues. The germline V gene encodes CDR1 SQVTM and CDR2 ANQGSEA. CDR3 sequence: CSVEFGGYTF. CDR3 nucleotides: TGCAGCGTTGAGTTCGGGGGCTACACCTTC.

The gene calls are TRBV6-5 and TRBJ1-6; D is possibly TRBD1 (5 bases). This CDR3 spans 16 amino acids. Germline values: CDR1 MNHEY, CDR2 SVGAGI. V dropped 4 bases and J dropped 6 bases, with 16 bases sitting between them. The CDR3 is CASSSRVSRVNSPLHF. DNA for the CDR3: TGTGCCAGCAGTTCCAGGGTTTCGAGAGTTAATTCACCCCTCCACTTT.

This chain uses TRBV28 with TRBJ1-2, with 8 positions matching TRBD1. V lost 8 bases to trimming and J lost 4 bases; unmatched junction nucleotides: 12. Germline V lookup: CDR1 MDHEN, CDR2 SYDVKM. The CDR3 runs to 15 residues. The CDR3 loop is CASSPGDRSLYGYTF. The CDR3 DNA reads TGTGCCAGCTCTCCCGGGGACAGGAGTCTCTATGGCTACACCTTC.

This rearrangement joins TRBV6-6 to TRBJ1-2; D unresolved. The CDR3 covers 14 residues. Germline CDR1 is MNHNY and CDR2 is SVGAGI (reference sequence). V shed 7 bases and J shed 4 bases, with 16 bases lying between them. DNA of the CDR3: TGTGCCAGCAAACTACAGCAGTGGGGCTATGGCTACACCTTC. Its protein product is CASKLQQWGYGYTF.

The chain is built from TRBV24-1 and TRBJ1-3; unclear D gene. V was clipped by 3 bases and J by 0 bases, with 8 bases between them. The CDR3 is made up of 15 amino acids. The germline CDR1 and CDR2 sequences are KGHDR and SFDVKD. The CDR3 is CATSDDQISGNTIYF. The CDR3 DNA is TGTGCCACCAGTGATGACCAGATCTCTGGAAACACCATATATTTT.

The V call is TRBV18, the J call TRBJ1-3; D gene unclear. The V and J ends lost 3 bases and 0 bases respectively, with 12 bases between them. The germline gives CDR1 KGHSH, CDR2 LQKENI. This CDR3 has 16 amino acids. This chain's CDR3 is CASSPTAILSGNTIYF. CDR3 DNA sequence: TGTGCCAGCTCACCTACAGCGATCCTCTCTGGAAACACCATATATTTT.

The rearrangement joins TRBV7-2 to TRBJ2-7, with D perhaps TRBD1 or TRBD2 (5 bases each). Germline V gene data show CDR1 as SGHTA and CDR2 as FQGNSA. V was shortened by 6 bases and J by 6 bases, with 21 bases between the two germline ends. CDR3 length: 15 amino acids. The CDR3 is CASRQTGTNLFEQYF. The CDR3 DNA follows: TGTGCCAGCAGACAAACCGGGACGAACTTGTTCGAGCAGTACTTC. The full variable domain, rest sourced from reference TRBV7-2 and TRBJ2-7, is GAGVSQSPSNKVTEKGKDVELRCDPISGHTALYWYRQSLGQGLEFLIYFQGNSAPDKSGLPSDRFSAERTGGSVSTLTIQRTQQEDSAVYLCASRQTGTNLFEQYFGPGTRLTVT.

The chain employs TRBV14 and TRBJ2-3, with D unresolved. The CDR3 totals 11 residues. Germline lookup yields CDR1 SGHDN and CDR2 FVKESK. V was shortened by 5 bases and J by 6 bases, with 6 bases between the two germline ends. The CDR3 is CASSTLDTQYF. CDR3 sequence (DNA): TGTGCCAGCAGCACCCTCGATACGCAGTATTTT.

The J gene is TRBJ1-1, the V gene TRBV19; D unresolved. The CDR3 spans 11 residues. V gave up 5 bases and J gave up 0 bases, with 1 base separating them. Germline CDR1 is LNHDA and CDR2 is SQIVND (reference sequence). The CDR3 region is CASSVNTEAFF. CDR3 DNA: TGTGCCAGTAGTGTGAACACTGAAGCTTTCTTT.

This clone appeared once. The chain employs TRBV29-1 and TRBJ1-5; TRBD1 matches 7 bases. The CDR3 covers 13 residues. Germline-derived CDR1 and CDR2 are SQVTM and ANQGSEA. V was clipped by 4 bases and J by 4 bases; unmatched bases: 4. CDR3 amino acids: CSVGRGRNQPQHF. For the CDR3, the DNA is TGCAGCGTTGGTAGGGGGCGAAATCAGCCCCAGCATTTT.

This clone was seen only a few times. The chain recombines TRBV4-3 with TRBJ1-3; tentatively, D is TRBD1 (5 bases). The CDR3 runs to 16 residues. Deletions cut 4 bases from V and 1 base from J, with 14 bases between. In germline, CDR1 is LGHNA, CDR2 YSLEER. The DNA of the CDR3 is TGCGCCAGCAGCCGCAGTAGAACAGGATCTGGAAACACCATATATTTT. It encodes CASSRSRTGSGNTIYF.

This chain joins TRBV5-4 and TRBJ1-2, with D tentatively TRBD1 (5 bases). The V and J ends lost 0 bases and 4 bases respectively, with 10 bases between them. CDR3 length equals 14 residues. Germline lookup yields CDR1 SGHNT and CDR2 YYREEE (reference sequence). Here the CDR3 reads CASSLEGPGYGYTF. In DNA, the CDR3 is TGTGCCAGCAGCTTGGAGGGACCAGGCTATGGCTACACCTTC.

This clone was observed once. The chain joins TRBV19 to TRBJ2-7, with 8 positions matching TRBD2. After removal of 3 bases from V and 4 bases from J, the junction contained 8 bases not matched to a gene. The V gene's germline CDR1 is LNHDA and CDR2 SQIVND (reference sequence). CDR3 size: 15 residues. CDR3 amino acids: CASSMIVAGKYEQYF. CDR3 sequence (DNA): TGTGCCAGTAGTATGATTGTAGCGGGAAAGTACGAGCAGTACTTC.

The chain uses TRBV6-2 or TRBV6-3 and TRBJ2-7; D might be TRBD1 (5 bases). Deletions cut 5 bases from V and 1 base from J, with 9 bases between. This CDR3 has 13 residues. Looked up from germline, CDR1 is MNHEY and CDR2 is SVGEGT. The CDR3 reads CASSRRGSYEQYV. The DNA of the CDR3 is TGTGCCAGCAGTCGTAGGGGATCCTACGAGCAGTACGTC.

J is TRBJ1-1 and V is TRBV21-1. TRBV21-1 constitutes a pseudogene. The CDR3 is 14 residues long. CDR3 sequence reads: CAITPSVWYTEAFF. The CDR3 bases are TGTGCCATCACTCCCAGTGTTTGGTACACTGAAGCTTTCTTT.

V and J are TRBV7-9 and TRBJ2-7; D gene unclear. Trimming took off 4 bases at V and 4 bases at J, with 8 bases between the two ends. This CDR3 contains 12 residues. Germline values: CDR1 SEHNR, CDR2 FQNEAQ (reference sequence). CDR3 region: CASSSFGYEQYF. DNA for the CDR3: TGTGCCAGCAGCTCCTTCGGGTACGAGCAGTACTTC.

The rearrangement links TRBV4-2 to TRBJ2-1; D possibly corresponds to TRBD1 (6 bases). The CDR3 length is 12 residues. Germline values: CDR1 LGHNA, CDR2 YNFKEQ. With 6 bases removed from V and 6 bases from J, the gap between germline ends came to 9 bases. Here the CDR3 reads CASRRGGNEQFF. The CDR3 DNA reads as TGTGCCAGCAGACGAGGGGGCAATGAGCAGTTCTTC.

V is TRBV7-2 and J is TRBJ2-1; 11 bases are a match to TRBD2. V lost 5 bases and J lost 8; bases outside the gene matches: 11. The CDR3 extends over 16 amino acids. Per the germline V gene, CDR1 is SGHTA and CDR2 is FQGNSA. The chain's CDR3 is CASSNSGRAGYDEQFF. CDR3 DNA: TGTGCCAGCAGCAATAGCGGGAGGGCCGGGTATGATGAGCAGTTCTTC.